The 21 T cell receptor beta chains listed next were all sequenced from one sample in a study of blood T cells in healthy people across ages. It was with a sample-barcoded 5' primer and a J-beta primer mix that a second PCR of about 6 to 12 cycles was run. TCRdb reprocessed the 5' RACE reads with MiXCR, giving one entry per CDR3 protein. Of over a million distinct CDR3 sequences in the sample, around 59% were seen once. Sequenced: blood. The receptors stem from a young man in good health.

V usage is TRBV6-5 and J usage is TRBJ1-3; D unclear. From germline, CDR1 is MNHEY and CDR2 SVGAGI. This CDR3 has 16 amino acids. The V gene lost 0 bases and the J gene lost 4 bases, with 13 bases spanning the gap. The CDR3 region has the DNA TGTGCCAGCAGTTACTCGAGTTGGGAGGCCGGAAACACCATATATTTT. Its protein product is CASSYSSWEAGNTIYF.

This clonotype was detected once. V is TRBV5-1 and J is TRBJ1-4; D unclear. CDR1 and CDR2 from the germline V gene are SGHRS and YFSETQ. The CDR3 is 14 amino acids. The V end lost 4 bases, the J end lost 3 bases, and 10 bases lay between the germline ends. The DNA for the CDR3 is TGCGCCAGCAGCCCGTTCTCGGCTAATGAAAAACTGTTTTTT. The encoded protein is CASSPFSANEKLFF.

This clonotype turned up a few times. CDR3 nucleotide sequence: TGTGCCAGCAGCTCCCTTAGGACAGGGATGAACAATGAGCAGTTCTTC. As protein: CASSSLRTGMNNEQFF. The chain recombines TRBV7-2 with TRBJ2-1, with 8 positions matching TRBD1. V gave up 4 bases and J gave up 5 bases; unmatched junction bases: 10. Germline CDR1 and CDR2: SGHTA and FQGNSA. This CDR3 has 16 residues.

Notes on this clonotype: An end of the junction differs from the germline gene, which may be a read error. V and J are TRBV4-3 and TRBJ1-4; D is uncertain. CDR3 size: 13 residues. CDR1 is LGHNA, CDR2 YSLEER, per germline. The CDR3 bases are TGCACCAGCAGCCAAGATAAAGGCGAAAAACTGTTTTTT. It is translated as CTSSQDKGEKLFF.

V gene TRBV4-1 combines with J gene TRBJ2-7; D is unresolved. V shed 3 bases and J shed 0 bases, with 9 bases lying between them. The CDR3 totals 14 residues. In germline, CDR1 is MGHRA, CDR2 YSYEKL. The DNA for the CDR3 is TGCGCCAGCAGCCAGAGCTTAACCTCCTACGAGCAGTACTTC. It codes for CASSQSLTSYEQYF.

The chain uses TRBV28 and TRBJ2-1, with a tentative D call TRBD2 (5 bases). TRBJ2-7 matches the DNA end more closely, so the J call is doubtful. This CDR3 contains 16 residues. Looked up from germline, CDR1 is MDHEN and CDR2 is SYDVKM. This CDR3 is CASSLWGSSTYNEQYF. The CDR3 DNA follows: TGTGCCAGCAGTTTATGGGGGAGTTCCACCTACAATGAGCAGTACTTC.

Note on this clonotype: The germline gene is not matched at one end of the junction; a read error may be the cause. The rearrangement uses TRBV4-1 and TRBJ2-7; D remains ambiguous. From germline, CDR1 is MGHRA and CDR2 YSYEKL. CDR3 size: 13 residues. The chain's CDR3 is CACSQEAMYEQYF. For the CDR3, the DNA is TGTGCCTGCAGCCAAGAGGCTATGTACGAGCAGTACTTC.

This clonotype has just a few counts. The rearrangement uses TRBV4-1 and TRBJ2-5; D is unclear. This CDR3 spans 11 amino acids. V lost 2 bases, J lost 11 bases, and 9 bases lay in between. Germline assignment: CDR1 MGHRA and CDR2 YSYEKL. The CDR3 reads CASSQLGAQYF. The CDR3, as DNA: TGCGCCAGCAGCCAACTGGGCGCGCAGTACTTC.

The DNA of the CDR3 is TGTGCCAGCTTACTAGCGGGAGGAGGCGAGCAGTACTTC. Its translation is CASLLAGGGEQYF. The gene calls are TRBV6-1 and TRBJ2-4, with TRBD2 matching 12 bases. The J call may be mistaken, given a closer DNA end match to TRBJ2-7. This CDR3 contains 13 residues. Looked up from germline, CDR1 is MNHNS and CDR2 is SASEGT.

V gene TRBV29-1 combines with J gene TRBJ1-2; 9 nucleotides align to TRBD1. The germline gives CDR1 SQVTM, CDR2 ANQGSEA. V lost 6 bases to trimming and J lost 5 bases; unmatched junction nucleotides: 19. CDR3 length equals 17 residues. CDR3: CSVGPGQGMAMGYGYTF. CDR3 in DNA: TGCAGCGTGGGGCCGGGACAGGGAATGGCAATGGGGTATGGCTACACCTTC.

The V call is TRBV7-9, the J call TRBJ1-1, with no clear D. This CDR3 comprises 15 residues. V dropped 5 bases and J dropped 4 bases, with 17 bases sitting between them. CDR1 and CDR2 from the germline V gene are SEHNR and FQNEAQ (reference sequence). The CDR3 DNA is TGTGCCAGCAGCGACGCTGGGGATATGAGCACTGAAGCTTTCTTT. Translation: CASSDAGDMSTEAFF.

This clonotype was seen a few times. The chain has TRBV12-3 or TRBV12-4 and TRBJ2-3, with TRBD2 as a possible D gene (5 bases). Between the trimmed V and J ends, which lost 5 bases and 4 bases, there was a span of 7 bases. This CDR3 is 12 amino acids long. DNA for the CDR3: TGTGCCAGCAGTCGGACTTCAGATACGCAGTATTTT. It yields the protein CASSRTSDTQYF.

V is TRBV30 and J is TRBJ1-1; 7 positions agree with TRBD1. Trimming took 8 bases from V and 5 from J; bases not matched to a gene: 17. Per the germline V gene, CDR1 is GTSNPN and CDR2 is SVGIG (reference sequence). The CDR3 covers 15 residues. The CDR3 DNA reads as TGTGCCGGAATTGGAGTGACAGGGACTGGAACTGAAGCTTTCTTT. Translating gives CAGIGVTGTGTEAFF.

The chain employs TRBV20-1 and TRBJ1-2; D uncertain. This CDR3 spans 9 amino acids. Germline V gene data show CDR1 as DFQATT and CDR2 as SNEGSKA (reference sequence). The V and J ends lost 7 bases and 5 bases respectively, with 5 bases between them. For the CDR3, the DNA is TGCAGTGAAAAATATGGCTACACCTTC. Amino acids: CSEKYGYTF.

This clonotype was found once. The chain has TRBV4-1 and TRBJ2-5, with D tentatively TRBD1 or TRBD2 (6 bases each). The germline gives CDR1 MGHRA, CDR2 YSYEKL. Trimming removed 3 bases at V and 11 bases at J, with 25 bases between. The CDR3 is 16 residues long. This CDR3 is CASSHPTGKSPREQYF. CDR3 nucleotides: TGCGCCAGCAGCCATCCCACAGGGAAGTCCCCTCGGGAGCAGTACTTC.

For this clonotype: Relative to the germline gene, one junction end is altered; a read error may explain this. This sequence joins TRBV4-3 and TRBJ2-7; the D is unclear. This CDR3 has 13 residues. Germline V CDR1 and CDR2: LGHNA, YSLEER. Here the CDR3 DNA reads TGCGCCAGCAACCAAGCGCAGGCCTACGAGCAGTACTTC. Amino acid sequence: CASNQAQAYEQYF.

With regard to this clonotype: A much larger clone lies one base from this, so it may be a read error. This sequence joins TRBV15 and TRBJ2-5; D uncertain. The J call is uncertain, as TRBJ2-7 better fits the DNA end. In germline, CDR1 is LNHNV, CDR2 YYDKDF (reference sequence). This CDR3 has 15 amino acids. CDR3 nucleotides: TGTGCCACCGGCAGATCTCCGGAATCGGGTAACGAGCAGTACTTC. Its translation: CATGRSPESGNEQYF.

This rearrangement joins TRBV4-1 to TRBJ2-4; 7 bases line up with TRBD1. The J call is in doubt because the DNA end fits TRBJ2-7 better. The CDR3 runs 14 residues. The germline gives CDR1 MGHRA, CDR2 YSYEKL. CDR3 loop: CASSQLGGFDEQYF. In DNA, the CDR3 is TGCGCCAGCAGCCAGCTAGGGGGCTTCGACGAGCAGTACTTC.

The CDR3 spells CATRSTTSTDTQYF. CDR3 in DNA: TGTGCCACCAGATCGACAACTAGCACAGATACGCAGTATTTT. The J gene is TRBJ2-3, the V gene TRBV24-1; D is unclear. The CDR3 extends over 14 amino acids. Trimming removed 7 bases from V and 0 bases from J, with 10 bases in between. The germline V gene encodes CDR1 KGHDR and CDR2 SFDVKD.

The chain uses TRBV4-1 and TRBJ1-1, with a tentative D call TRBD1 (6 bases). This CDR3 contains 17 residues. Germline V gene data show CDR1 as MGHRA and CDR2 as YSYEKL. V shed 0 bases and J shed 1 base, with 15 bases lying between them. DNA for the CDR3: TGCGCCAGCAGCCAAGATAGTCCAGGGGACACGAACACTGAAGCTTTCTTT. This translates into CASSQDSPGDTNTEAFF.

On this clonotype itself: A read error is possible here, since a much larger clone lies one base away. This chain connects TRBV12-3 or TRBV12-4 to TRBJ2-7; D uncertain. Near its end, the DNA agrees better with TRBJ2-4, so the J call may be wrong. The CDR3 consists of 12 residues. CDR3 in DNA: TGTGCCAGCAGGCGAGAGGACGGCATTCAGTACTTC. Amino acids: CASRREDGIQYF.